This TCR beta chain was obtained from a study of CD8+ T cells in alopecia areata. Study-level points and caveats: Compared with normal scalp, lesional scalp had higher clonality and more expanded CD8+ clones.

The CDR3 has 11 amino acids. From germline, CDR1 is SQVTM and CDR2 ANQGSEA. The germline V and J ends were trimmed by 8 bases and 3 bases, with 10 bases remaining between them. Peripheral blood, together with lesional scalp punch biopsies, was collected from alopecia areata patients. Reverse transcribed after extraction, RNA yielded cDNA as the sequencing template. Clones were read by immunoSEQ multiplex PCR, and TCRdb kept only the in-frame ones, dropping some. The table has approximately 130,000 clones, 45% to 50% seen once; the top ten hold 8% to 11%. On this clone itself: Its antigen remains unidentified.

This chain links TRBV29-1 with TRBJ1-2; D possibly corresponds to TRBD1 (6 bases). Sequencing was done on a sample of NKG2D-low CD8+ T cells sorted from blood. This TCR derives from a human donor with alopecia areata. The CDR3 loop is CSTEGDYGYTF. In nucleotides, the CDR3 is TGCAGCACCGAGGGGGACTATGGCTACACCTTC.